The 3 T cell receptor beta chains below all came from one sample that was sequenced in a study of cytomegalovirus exposure and HLA in healthy donors. Vbeta (60) and Jbeta (13) primers were used in the PCR. Libraries were prepared by immunoSEQ multiplex PCR; TCRdb keeps only in-frame clonotypes and omits some of them. The top ten hold approximately 1% of the sample, which has 150,000 to 200,000 clones, over 60% seen once. Sequencing used PBMCs. These receptors all come from a woman in her forties in good health and CMV-seronegative.

The count of this clone is one. The rearrangement uses TRBV11-3 and TRBJ2-5, with no clear D. Germline V gives CDR1 SGHNT, CDR2 YENEEA. CDR3 length equals 14 residues. V was clipped by 5 bases and J by 1 base, with 11 bases between them. CDR3 loop: CASSQQSAQETQYF. For the CDR3, the DNA is TGTGCCAGCAGCCAACAGTCCGCCCAAGAGACCCAGTACTTC.

The chain carries TRBV7-2 and TRBJ1-4, with 7 bases matching TRBD1. There are 14 residues in the CDR3. Germline V gives CDR1 SGHTA, CDR2 FQGNSA. V gave up 6 bases and J gave up 7 bases; unmatched junction bases: 8. The CDR3 loop is CASSYTGAGEKLFF. For the CDR3, the DNA is TGTGCCAGCAGTTACACAGGGGCCGGTGAAAAACTGTTTTTT. Combining the CDR3 with reference TRBV7-2 and TRBJ1-4 gives the whole variable domain GAGVSQSPSNKVTEKGKDVELRCDPISGHTALYWYRQSLGQGLEFLIYFQGNSAPDKSGLPSDRFSAERTGGSVSTLTIQRTQQEDSAVYLCASSYTGAGEKLFFGSGTQLSVL.

The genes are TRBV6-6 and TRBJ1-2; possibly TRBD1 for D (6 bases). This CDR3 comprises 13 residues. The germline V gene has CDR1 MNHNY and CDR2 SVGAGI (reference sequence). Trimming stripped 8 bases from V and 8 bases from J, with 18 bases between. CDR3 sequence reads: CASGRATGDGYTF. As DNA, the CDR3 is TGTGCCAGCGGGAGGGCGACAGGTGACGGCTACACCTTC.